This TCR beta chain was documented in a study of control samples from healthy donors and cancer patients. V lost 8 bases and J lost 7, with 17 bases in between. Germline V gene lookup returns CDR1 LNHDA and CDR2 SQIVND (reference sequence). The CDR3 has 13 residues. Profiling relied on immunoSEQ multiplex PCR, and the TCRdb table lists in-frame clones only, not all of them. The top ten hold 1.5% to 2% of the sample, which has 30,000 to 40,000 clones, under 95% seen once. Sequencing input: PBMCs. The gene calls are TRBV19 and TRBJ1-1; D gene uncertain. This clonotype was sampled from a man in his forties or fifties with colorectal cancer. The CDR3 DNA reads as TGTGCCAGTGCCACAAGGTTCAATGTTGAAGCTTTCTTT. Amino acids: CASATRFNVEAFF. Full variable domain (missing parts from reference TRBV19 and TRBJ1-1): DGGITQSPKYLFRKEGQNVTLSCEQNLNHDAMYWYRQDPGQGLRLIYYSQIVNDFQKGDIAEGYSVSREKKESFPLTVTSAQKNPTAFYLCASATRFNVEAFFGQGTRLTVV.